A selection of T cell receptor beta chains follows, all from one sample in a study of immune evolution from preneoplasia to lung adenocarcinoma. TCRdb's table, derived via immunoSEQ multiplex PCR, lists solely in-frame clones and lacks some. The sample consists of 15,000 or so clones, roughly 86% of them appearing once. The specimen sequenced was FFPE minimally invasive lung adenocarcinoma tissue. Receptor source: a person in their sixties or seventies with lung adenocarcinoma. CDR3s include the opening cysteine and the closing phenylalanine or tryptophan. D genes are given only for firm matches. The listing skips clone size in some rows; elsewhere it reads once, few, many or a size class.

V: TRBV30; size: -; D: TRBD1; J: TRBJ1-6; CDR3: CAWRATRTGASPLHF; DNA: TGTGCCTGGAGAGCAACCCGGACAGGGGCCTCACCCCTCCACTTT
V: TRBV6-6; size: -; D: TRBD1; J: TRBJ1-1; CDR3: CASSYDRGGTEAFF; DNA: TGTGCCAGCAGTTACGACAGGGGGGGAACTGAAGCTTTCTTT
V: TRBV29-1; size: -; D: -; J: TRBJ1-2; CDR3: CSVEDYDRGSFYGYTF; DNA: TGCAGCGTTGAAGATTACGATCGGGGAAGTTTTTATGGCTACACCTTC
V: TRBV28; size: few; D: TRBD1; J: TRBJ2-7; CDR3: CASRRPTGNEQYF; DNA: TGTGCCAGCAGACGACCGACAGGGAACGAGCAGTACTTC
V: TRBV5-6; size: -; D: TRBD1; J: TRBJ1-4; CDR3: CASSGGQGKWEKLFF; DNA: TGTGCCAGCAGCGGGGGACAGGGGAAATGGGAAAAACTGTTTTTT
V: TRBV27; size: -; D: TRBD1; J: TRBJ2-7; CDR3: CASSEGTGRVYEQYF; DNA: TGTGCCAGCAGTGAAGGGACAGGGCGAGTCTACGAGCAGTACTTC
V: TRBV23-1; size: -; D: -; J: TRBJ1-5; CDR3: CASSHGTANQPQHF; DNA: TGCGCCAGCAGTCACGGGACCGCCAATCAGCCCCAGCATTTT
V: TRBV11-2; size: few; D: TRBD2; J: TRBJ2-7; CDR3: CASSSAGGFDEQYF; DNA: TGTGCCAGCAGCTCAGCGGGGGGTTTCGACGAGCAGTACTTC
V: TRBV2; size: once; D: -; J: TRBJ2-6; CDR3: CASRSGTSSGANVLTF; DNA: TGTGCCAGCAGAAGTGGGACCTCCTCTGGGGCCAACGTCCTGACTTTC
V: TRBV12-5; size: -; D: -; J: TRBJ1-3; CDR3: CASGLGGVRAGNTIYF; DNA: TGTGCTAGTGGTTTGGGGGGCGTCCGGGCTGGAAACACCATATATTTT
V: TRBV2; size: -; D: TRBD2; J: TRBJ2-2; CDR3: CAIPTSGGAGGELFF; DNA: TGTGCCATCCCCACTAGCGGGGGGGCCGGCGGGGAGCTGTTTTTT
V: TRBV6-7; size: -; D: TRBD1; J: TRBJ1-4; CDR3: CASSGDRGEKLFF; DNA: TGTGCCAGCAGTGGGGACAGGGGTGAAAAACTGTTTTTT
V: TRBV28; size: -; D: -; J: TRBJ1-2; CDR3: CASGTANYGYTF; DNA: TGTGCGTCCGGGACGGCCAACTATGGCTACACCTTC
V: TRBV18; size: -; D: TRBD2; J: TRBJ2-7; CDR3: CASRRTSGDYEQYF; DNA: TGTGCCAGCCGGCGGACTAGCGGCGACTACGAGCAGTACTTC
V: TRBV11-3; size: -; D: -; J: TRBJ1-5; CDR3: CASSLVPNSNQPQHF; DNA: TGTGCCAGCAGCTTAGTCCCCAATTCCAATCAGCCCCAGCATTTT
V: TRBV10-1; size: -; D: -; J: TRBJ1-2; CDR3: CASSPRGAYGYTF; DNA: TGCGCCAGCAGTCCGCGGGGTGCCTATGGCTACACCTTC
V: TRBV19; size: -; D: -; J: TRBJ1-1; CDR3: CASSIGGSIVMNTEAFF; DNA: TGTGCCAGTAGTATAGGGGGCAGTATCGTAATGAACACTGAAGCTTTCTTT
V: TRBV2; size: -; D: -; J: TRBJ1-6; CDR3: CASSEDTHNSPLHF; DNA: TGTGCCAGCAGTGAAGACACCCATAATTCACCCCTCCACTTT
V: TRBV9; size: -; D: -; J: TRBJ2-4; CDR3: CASSRAGLAKNIQYF; DNA: TGTGCCAGCAGCCGCGCCGGACTAGCCAAAAACATTCAGTACTTC
V: TRBV7-2; size: -; D: -; J: TRBJ2-3; CDR3: CASSLGGAHTDTQYF; DNA: TGTGCCAGCAGCTTGGGGGGGGCCCACACAGATACGCAGTATTTT
V: TRBV29-1; size: -; D: -; J: TRBJ2-1; CDR3: CSASGVSYNEQFF; DNA: TGCAGCGCCTCAGGGGTCTCCTACAATGAGCAGTTCTTC
V: TRBV6-6; size: once; D: -; J: TRBJ1-5; CDR3: CASLLSGGANQPQHF; DNA: TGTGCCAGCCTCTTATCGGGAGGGGCCAATCAGCCCCAGCATTTT
V: TRBV27; size: -; D: TRBD1; J: TRBJ1-1; CDR3: CASSPDRVRVNTEAFF; DNA: TGTGCCAGCAGTCCAGACAGGGTTAGGGTGAACACTGAAGCTTTCTTT
V: TRBV13; size: -; D: -; J: TRBJ1-1; CDR3: CASSLAGAVDTEAFF; DNA: TGTGCCAGCAGCTTAGCGGGGGCGGTGGACACTGAAGCTTTCTTT
V: TRBV11-1; size: -; D: -; J: TRBJ1-1; CDR3: CASSPLGRFTEAFF; DNA: TGTGCCAGCAGCCCCTTGGGACGGTTCACTGAAGCTTTCTTT
V: TRBV6-4; size: -; D: TRBD1; J: TRBJ1-6; CDR3: CASKDRDRGPSPLHF; DNA: TGTGCCAGCAAAGACCGGGACAGGGGGCCTTCACCCCTCCACTTT
V: TRBV5-6; size: -; D: -; J: TRBJ2-2; CDR3: CASSLHGELFF; DNA: TGTGCCAGCAGCCTACACGGGGAGCTGTTTTTT
V: TRBV7-7; size: -; D: -; J: TRBJ2-5; CDR3: CASSLALAETQYF; DNA: TGTGCTAGCAGCTTAGCACTAGCTGAGACCCAGTACTTC
V: TRBV9; size: -; D: TRBD2; J: TRBJ2-7; CDR3: CASSVSSGSSYEQYF; DNA: TGTGCCAGCAGCGTATCTAGCGGGAGCTCCTACGAGCAGTACTTC
V: TRBV7-2; size: -; D: TRBD1; J: TRBJ1-2; CDR3: CASSLGTGSLTYGYTF; DNA: TGTGCCAGCAGCTTAGGGACAGGGAGTCTTACCTATGGCTACACCTTC
V: TRBV11-2; size: few; D: -; J: TRBJ1-1; CDR3: CASSLHPGPNTEAFF; DNA: TGTGCCAGCAGCTTACACCCAGGGCCGAACACTGAAGCTTTCTTT
V: TRBV5-6; size: -; D: -; J: TRBJ1-1; CDR3: CASSLSYRDWDTEAFF; DNA: TGTGCCAGCAGCTTGAGTTACAGGGATTGGGACACTGAAGCTTTCTTT
V: TRBV7-5; size: -; D: -; J: TRBJ1-3; CDR3: CARSLPEGASSGNTIYF; DNA: TGTGCCAGAAGCCTCCCGGAGGGGGCGAGTTCTGGAAACACCATATATTTT
V: TRBV6-5; size: -; D: -; J: TRBJ1-5; CDR3: CASRVRVYSNQPQHF; DNA: TGTGCCAGCAGGGTCAGGGTTTATAGCAATCAGCCCCAGCATTTT
V: TRBV10-1; size: few; D: TRBD1; J: TRBJ1-6; CDR3: CASSGQGDSPLHF; DNA: TGCGCCAGCAGCGGACAGGGGGATTCACCCCTCCACTTT
V: TRBV10-1; size: -; D: -; J: TRBJ2-3; CDR3: CASSRAGTDTQYF; DNA: TGCGCCAGCAGCCGGGCAGGAACAGATACGCAGTATTTT
V: TRBV7-2; size: once; D: TRBD2; J: TRBJ2-3; CDR3: CASSLVSGGADTQYF; DNA: TGTGCCAGCAGCTTAGTTAGCGGGGGGGCAGATACGCAGTATTTT
V: TRBV30; size: -; D: -; J: TRBJ2-2; CDR3: CAWSGQVGELFF; DNA: TGTGCCTGGAGTGGGCAGGTCGGGGAGCTGTTTTTT
V: TRBV7-6; size: -; D: TRBD2; J: TRBJ2-2; CDR3: CASSQTSGGALNTGELFF; DNA: TGTGCCAGCAGCCAGACTAGCGGGGGGGCGTTAAACACCGGGGAGCTGTTTTTT
V: TRBV14; size: -; D: TRBD2; J: TRBJ2-3; CDR3: CASSPLADPTDTQYF; DNA: TGTGCCAGCAGCCCCCTAGCGGACCCCACAGATACGCAGTATTTT
V: TRBV29-1; size: -; D: -; J: TRBJ1-2; CDR3: CSVETSDYGYTF; DNA: TGCAGCGTTGAAACCAGTGACTATGGCTACACCTTC
V: TRBV30; size: -; D: -; J: TRBJ2-3; CDR3: CAWSVGGGADTQYF; DNA: TGTGCCTGGAGTGTAGGAGGGGGGGCAGATACGCAGTATTTT
V: TRBV28; size: -; D: -; J: TRBJ1-2; CDR3: CASSTLGEAGYGYTF; DNA: TGTGCCAGCAGCACACTGGGGGAGGCTGGCTATGGCTACACCTTC
V: TRBV7-8; size: -; D: TRBD1; J: TRBJ2-7; CDR3: CASSSGQTYEQYF; DNA: TGTGCCAGCAGCTCGGGACAGACCTACGAGCAGTACTTC
V: TRBV29-1; size: -; D: TRBD1; J: TRBJ1-3; CDR3: CSAGTGENTIYF; DNA: TGCAGCGCTGGGACAGGGGAAAACACCATATATTTT
V: TRBV19; size: once; D: TRBD1; J: TRBJ2-2; CDR3: CASSIQTGVAGELFF; DNA: TGTGCCAGTAGTATCCAGACAGGGGTAGCCGGGGAGCTGTTTTTT
V: TRBV7-2; size: -; D: -; J: TRBJ2-7; CDR3: CASSWDVAGYEQYF; DNA: TGTGCCAGCAGCTGGGATGTGGCGGGGTACGAGCAGTACTTC
V: TRBV29-1; size: once; D: -; J: TRBJ1-2; CDR3: CSVLTGFSGYTF; DNA: TGCAGCGTCCTAACCGGGTTTTCTGGCTACACCTTC
V: TRBV5-1; size: -; D: -; J: TRBJ2-1; CDR3: CASSLTGSSYNEQFF; DNA: TGCGCCAGCAGCTTGACAGGGAGCTCCTACAATGAGCAGTTCTTC
V: TRBV6-6; size: once; D: -; J: TRBJ2-7; CDR3: CASRTRDRYEQYF; DNA: TGTGCCAGCAGGACACGGGATCGCTACGAGCAGTACTTC
V: TRBV5-1; size: -; D: -; J: TRBJ2-7; CDR3: CASSPRQAYEQYF; DNA: TGCGCCAGCAGCCCCCGACAAGCCTACGAGCAGTACTTC